These 26 T cell receptor beta chains originate from one sample sequenced in a study of vaccination and CD4 T cells after COVID-19. Treatment here: roughly 11-day PBMC culture with coronavirus spike peptide pools or control peptides (ViraFEST assay). Researchers used the Oncomine TCR Beta short-read assay to sequence DNA from cultured CD4+ T cells. TCRdb re-called the PCR reads through MiXCR, storing one row per CDR3 protein. The table records some 10,000 distinct CDR3 sequences, about 46% of them present only once. These receptors have no identified antigens. The sequenced sample consisted of CD4+ T cells from blood, cultured in vitro. Receptors originate from a human donor who had recovered from COVID-19.

The chain links TRBV5-1 to TRBJ1-5; the D gene is possibly TRBD1 (5 bases). The germline gives CDR1 SGHRS, CDR2 YFSETQ. The CDR3 totals 15 residues. V was clipped by 6 bases and J by 0 bases, with 13 bases between them. CDR3 bases: TGCGCCAGCAACTTCGGAGGGGATAGCAATCAGCCCCAGCATTTT. It codes for CASNFGGDSNQPQHF.

This clonotype was detected a few times. The chain joins TRBV20-1 to TRBJ2-3; D is unresolved. V shed 6 bases and J shed 2 bases, with 18 bases lying between them. The germline V gene encodes CDR1 DFQATT and CDR2 SNEGSKA (reference sequence). This CDR3 is built from 15 residues. The CDR3 DNA sequence: TGCAGTGCCTCTTGGGCGCGTGAGTACACAGATACGCAGTATTTT. Residues: CSASWAREYTDTQYF.

CDR3 in amino acids: CASSLGLRAIQYF. CDR3 DNA: TGTGCCAGCAGCTTAGGTCTCCGGGCCATTCAGTACTTC. The chain uses TRBV11-3 and TRBJ2-4, with no clear D. V gave up 1 base and J gave up 9 bases, with 10 bases separating them. The CDR3 loop spans 13 amino acids. From germline, CDR1 is SGHNT and CDR2 YENEEA.

The chain couples TRBV24-1 to TRBJ2-3; possible D gene TRBD1, 5 bases. The ends were cut back, 8 bases at V and 6 bases at J, with 17 bases in the middle. Per germline, CDR1 KGHDR and CDR2 SFDVKD. The CDR3 length is 14 residues. The CDR3 sequence: CATTGGRVPDTQYF. The CDR3 nucleotides read TGTGCCACCACAGGCGGCAGGGTCCCGGATACGCAGTATTTT.

The chain recombines TRBV12-3 or TRBV12-4 with TRBJ2-2; possible D gene TRBD1, 6 bases. Trimming shortened V by 6 bases and J by 1 base, and 6 bases separated the two germline ends. The CDR3 totals 13 residues. CDR3 protein: CASRTGNTGELFF. CDR3 coding DNA: TGTGCCAGCAGGACAGGGAACACCGGGGAGCTGTTTTTT.

The CDR3 sequence is CASSYSSETRVTEAFF. The CDR3 region has the DNA TGTGCCAGCAGTTACTCATCCGAAACCAGAGTCACTGAAGCTTTCTTT. The V call is TRBV6-5, the J call TRBJ1-1; no reliable D call. Germline CDR1 is MNHEY and CDR2 is SVGAGI. The CDR3 length is 16 residues. Deletions cut 0 bases from V and 4 bases from J, with 15 bases between.

This sequence joins TRBV6-2 or TRBV6-3 and TRBJ1-1, with D hard to call. Germline V gene data show CDR1 as MNHEY and CDR2 as SVGEGT. V shed 6 bases and J shed 7 bases, with 9 bases lying between them. This CDR3 spans 11 amino acids. CDR3 sequence (DNA): TGTGCCAGCAGAGAATTATTTGAAGCTTTCTTT. Amino acid sequence: CASRELFEAFF.

This chain uses TRBV27 with TRBJ1-2; D is perhaps TRBD1 (6 bases). Germline-derived CDR1 and CDR2 are MNHEY and SMNVEV (reference sequence). Deletions cut 4 bases from V and 4 bases from J, with 22 bases between. This CDR3 comprises 17 residues. The CDR3: CASSYIPTGQSFYGYTF. The CDR3 DNA sequence: TGTGCCAGCAGTTACATACCGACGGGACAAAGTTTCTATGGCTACACCTTC.

This clonotype was detected only a few times. The chain combines TRBV7-8 with TRBJ2-3; 9 bases match TRBD2. V lost 4 bases, J lost 9 bases, and 14 bases stayed unmatched. Per germline, CDR1 SGHVS and CDR2 FQNEAQ. There are 16 residues in the CDR3. CDR3 protein: CASSSNQRGVPGTQYF. Written as DNA, the CDR3 is TGTGCCAGCAGCTCAAATCAGCGGGGGGTCCCAGGGACGCAGTATTTT. The full variable domain, rest sourced from reference TRBV7-8 and TRBJ2-3, is GAGVSQSPRYKVAKRGQDVALRCDPISGHVSLFWYQQALGQGPEFLTYFQNEAQLDKSGLPSDRFFAERPEGSVSTLKIQRTQQEDSAVYLCASSSNQRGVPGTQYFGPGTRLTVL.

The table lists this clonotype with a few counts. V gene TRBV27 combines with J gene TRBJ1-2, with D possibly being TRBD1 (5 bases). Between the trimmed V and J ends, which lost 2 bases and 6 bases, there was a span of 16 bases. Germline V gene data show CDR1 as MNHEY and CDR2 as SMNVEV (reference sequence). The CDR3 has 15 residues. CDR3 DNA: TGTGCCAGCAGTTTAGAGGGACCGGGAAGAAATGGCTACACCTTC. This codes for CASSLEGPGRNGYTF.

The V call is TRBV7-9, the J call TRBJ1-1; TRBD1 aligns across 7 bases. J gave up 1 base and V 4 bases, and 6 bases lay outside the gene matches. Germline V lookup: CDR1 SEHNR, CDR2 FQNEAQ (reference sequence). The CDR3 extends over 15 amino acids. Here the CDR3 DNA reads TGTGCCAGCAGCTCCGCCGGGACAGCGAACACTGAAGCTTTCTTT. Amino acid sequence: CASSSAGTANTEAFF.

This clonotype was counted only a few times. The CDR3 region has the DNA TGTGCCAGCAGTTCAGAAGGGAACCAGCCCCAGCATTTT. Its protein is CASSSEGNQPQHF. This chain connects TRBV6-5 to TRBJ1-5; no firm D call. Germline V gene lookup returns CDR1 MNHEY and CDR2 SVGAGI. V shed 4 bases and J shed 7 bases, with 11 bases lying between them. This CDR3 comprises 13 residues.

The rearrangement links TRBV7-7 to TRBJ2-1; unclear D gene. The CDR3 is 16 amino acids. The germline V and J ends were trimmed by 5 bases and 0 bases, with 14 bases remaining between them. The germline V gene encodes CDR1 SSHAT and CDR2 FNYEAQ (reference sequence). CDR3 sequence reads: CASSPGRLISYNEQFF. In DNA form, the CDR3 reads TGTGCCAGCAGCCCAGGTCGACTGATCTCCTACAATGAGCAGTTCTTC.

This clonotype was detected only a few times. The chain has TRBV6-1 and TRBJ1-5, with TRBD1 matching 7 bases. Germline CDR1 MNHNS, CDR2 SASEGT. CDR3 length equals 13 residues. J gave up 5 bases and V 6 bases, and 4 bases lay outside the gene matches. The DNA of the CDR3 is TGTGCCAGCAGGACAGGGTGGGATCAGCCCCAGCATTTT. Protein sequence: CASRTGWDQPQHF.

In its sample, this clonotype was seen a few times. This rearrangement joins TRBV11-2 to TRBJ2-3; D possibly corresponds to TRBD2 (6 bases). This CDR3 has 16 residues. From germline, CDR1 is SGHAT and CDR2 FQNNGV. V was shortened by 5 bases and J by 1 base, with 16 bases between the two germline ends. DNA for the CDR3: TGTGCCAGCAGCGCGGGCCGTGTAGCGGGCACAGATACGCAGTATTTT. Its translation: CASSAGRVAGTDTQYF.

V is TRBV6-5 and J is TRBJ1-2; 11 positions match TRBD1. From germline, CDR1 is MNHEY and CDR2 SVGAGI. V dropped 2 bases and J dropped 4; count of bases not matched to a gene: 9. The CDR3 sequence is 17 residues long. CDR3 DNA sequence: TGTGCCAGCAGTTACATCAGGACAGGGGGCGCGGGCTATGGCTACACCTTC. This gives the protein CASSYIRTGGAGYGYTF.

J is TRBJ1-2 and V is TRBV9; no clear D gene. Deletions cut 2 bases from V and 2 bases from J, with 7 bases between. Germline CDR1 SGDLS, CDR2 YYNGEE. The CDR3 length is 13 residues. The CDR3 loop reads CASSVSSNYGYTF. The CDR3, as DNA: TGTGCCAGCAGCGTGTCCAGCAACTATGGCTACACCTTC. Variable domain in full (rest from reference TRBV9 and TRBJ1-2): DSGVTQTPKHLITATGQRVTLRCSPRSGDLSVYWYQQSLDQGLQFLIQYYNGEERAKGNILERFSAQQFPDLHSELNLSSLELGDSALYFCASSVSSNYGYTFGSGTRLTVV.

The rearrangement joins TRBV5-1 to TRBJ1-1; 7 positions agree with TRBD1. Germline CDR1 SGHRS, CDR2 YFSETQ. With 0 bases clipped from V and 1 base from J, the junction kept 3 bases outside the gene matches. The CDR3 loop spans 15 amino acids. CDR3 DNA: TGCGCCAGCAGCTTGGGGGGACAGTCGAACACTGAAGCTTTCTTT. It codes for CASSLGGQSNTEAFF.

This clonotype was detected only a few times. J is TRBJ2-2 and V is TRBV5-1; 7 nucleotides line up with TRBD2. CDR3 length: 15 residues. V shed 4 bases and J 2 bases; nucleotides not matched to a gene: 5. The germline V gene has CDR1 SGHRS and CDR2 YFSETQ. This CDR3 reads CASSRSGDNTGELFF. CDR3 nucleotides: TGCGCCAGCAGCCGCAGCGGGGACAACACCGGGGAGCTGTTTTTT.

This clonotype was seen only a few times. The chain combines TRBV6-2 or TRBV6-3 with TRBJ2-2, with D maybe TRBD2 (7 bases). The CDR3 length is 15 residues. Germline CDR1 MNHEY, CDR2 SVGEGT. V was pared by 8 bases and J by 5 bases, with 18 bases between. As DNA, the CDR3 is TGTGCCAGCTCTCCCGGGGGGCTCGGTACCGGGGAGCTGTTTTTT. As protein: CASSPGGLGTGELFF.

The rearrangement links TRBV18 to TRBJ2-5, with D uncertain. This CDR3 has 14 amino acids. From germline, CDR1 is KGHSH and CDR2 LQKENI. Trimming shortened V by 1 base and J by 0 bases, and 6 bases separated the two germline ends. CDR3 nucleotides: TGTGCCAGCTCACCACTGGCAGACCAAGAGACCCAGTACTTC. Protein sequence: CASSPLADQETQYF.

V is TRBV2 and J is TRBJ2-7, with TRBD2 matching over 8 bases. This CDR3 has 15 residues. Germline trimming cut 6 bases from V and 0 bases from J; bases unmatched to any gene: 7. In germline, CDR1 is SNHLY, CDR2 FYNNEI. The CDR3 sequence: CASRGTGGPSYEQYF. The CDR3 DNA sequence: TGTGCCAGCAGGGGCACGGGGGGGCCCTCCTACGAGCAGTACTTC. The full variable domain, its missing parts supplied by reference TRBV2 and TRBJ2-7, is EPEVTQTPSHQVTQMGQEVILRCVPISNHLYFYWYRQILGQKVEFLVSFYNNEISEKSEIFDDQFSVERPDGSNFTLKIRSTKLEDSAMYFCASRGTGGPSYEQYFGPGTRLTVT.

This chain connects TRBV7-2 to TRBJ2-7, with no clear D. Per germline, CDR1 SGHTA and CDR2 FQGNSA. V lost 2 bases, J lost 6 bases, and 14 bases lay in between. The CDR3 has 14 amino acids. CDR3 DNA: TGTGCCAGCAGCTTACGGCCTTACCCGGGCGAGCAGTACTTC. The encoded protein is CASSLRPYPGEQYF.

The V and J genes are TRBV18 and TRBJ2-7; no definite D call. Trimming removed 1 base at V and 4 bases at J, with 11 bases between. Looked up from germline, CDR1 is KGHSH and CDR2 is LQKENI. This CDR3 spans 14 amino acids. The DNA of the CDR3 is TGTGCCAGCTCACCACGTCAAAGGCAGTACGAGCAGTACTTC. Translated: CASSPRQRQYEQYF. Drawing the rest from reference TRBV18 and TRBJ2-7, the complete variable domain is NAGVMQNPRHLVRRRGQEARLRCSPMKGHSHVYWYRQLPEEGLKFMVYLQKENIIDESGMPKERFSAEFPKEGPSILRIQQVVRGDSAAYFCASSPRQRQYEQYFGPGTRLTVT.

This clonotype is a singleton in its sample. This rearrangement joins TRBV4-1 to TRBJ2-7; D gene uncertain. Germline V gene sequence: CDR1 MGHRA, CDR2 YSYEKL. This CDR3 is 14 amino acids long. V lost 1 base and J 2 bases, leaving 9 bases between the germline ends. This chain's CDR3 is CASSQGIGTYEQYF. The CDR3 DNA reads as TGCGCCAGCAGCCAAGGGATAGGTACCTACGAGCAGTACTTC.

The rearrangement joins TRBV6-1 to TRBJ1-5; D remains ambiguous. CDR3 length: 15 residues. Per the germline V gene, CDR1 is MNHNS and CDR2 is SASEGT. V was shortened by 11 bases and J by 0 bases, with 17 bases between the two germline ends. In nucleotides, the CDR3 is TGTGCCCTAGGGAGGGCGGGAGGTAGCAATCAGCCCCAGCATTTT. Its protein product is CALGRAGGSNQPQHF.